This T cell receptor (beta chain) stems from a study of shared clonotypes between healthy human individuals. Findings of the study overall: With few donors, the genetic and exposure-history diversity represented was limited.

The CDR3 runs to 15 residues. Germline lookup yields CDR1 MNHEY and CDR2 SVGAGI. J was trimmed by 4 bases and V by 1 base; bases with no gene match: 7. Remarks on this clone: No antigen is known for it.

The method was immunoSEQ multiplex PCR; TCRdb's version includes in-frame clones alone and lacks a portion of them. The sample has some 2,000,000 clones; about 95% are singletons. Terminally differentiated effector memory CD45RA+ cells were excluded from the naive CD8 cells, which were CD45RO-negative and positively selected for CCR7. The sample consisted of naive CD8+ T cells sorted from blood. V is TRBV6-5 and J is TRBJ2-7, with 7 bases aligning to TRBD1. This receptor was taken from a man aged 18 to 29 in good health. The CDR3 nucleotides are TGTGCCAGCAGTTACTTCGCCGGGACAGCTTACGAGCAGTACTTC. Protein sequence: CASSYFAGTAYEQYF.